The rows below give T cell receptor beta chains drawn from one sample of a study of tumor and adjacent non-tumor tissue in lung cancer. TCRdb re-derived calls from the multiplex PCR reads in MiXCR, one entry per CDR3 protein. The table records about 200,000 distinct CDR3 sequences, 70% to 75% of them present only once. The specimen sequenced was lung tumor tissue. The source of these receptors is a man aged 55 to 70 with non-small cell lung cancer. CDR3s include the opening cysteine and the closing phenylalanine or tryptophan. Not all rows give a size; the values are once, few, many and, for expanded clones, a class.

>TRBV6-2/TRBV6-3|many
CASSYPKLGGETQYF
>TRBV6-5|NA
CATSYDRSSYNEQFF
>TRBV6-5|NA
CASSSQGAPLNFQYF
>TRBV4-3|NA
CASSQDWRSCEQYF
>TRBV4-1|medium-sized
CASSQDWDSLKEAFF
>TRBV20-1|NA
CSDRVEGHQETQYF
>TRBV20-1|many
CSASPTDYGYTF
>TRBV11-2|NA
CASSVLHNSYKQYF
>TRBV5-6|NA
CASSLDSGPGVDEHYF
>TRBV4-2|once
CTSCTERGEEKLFF
>TRBV5-1|NA
CASSREGQSYEQYF
>TRBV20-1|many
CSARDKVQGDIQYF
>TRBV12-3/TRBV12-4|NA
CASSLSPQETQYF
>TRBV5-1|few
CASSLDGSNQPQHF
>TRBV12-3/TRBV12-4|NA
CASSLTTSLDQVF
>TRBV4-3|NA
CATSQYLTGETQYF
>TRBV4-1|NA
CASSHQLAGTDMQYF
>TRBV20-1|NA
CSAGNPRQGRTGELFF
>TRBV11-2|many
CASSLDRSSYNEQFF
>TRBV29-1|NA
CSGRSGAEYTQYF
>TRBV5-4|few
CASSLGDSPLHF
>TRBV6-5|few
CASSRASGGANEQFF
>TRBV20-1|NA
CSARDWQRVQVTQYF
>TRBV6-1|NA
CASSEAGEGAPSTDTQYF
>TRBV12-3/TRBV12-4|few
CASSRPGELFF